This entry features one TCR beta chain sequence. Its antigen is as yet unknown. J lost 0 bases, V lost 5 bases, and 7 bases had no gene match. The CDR3 consists of 17 residues. The germline gives CDR1 MDHEN, CDR2 SYDVKM. The data belong to a study of regulatory T cells in long-lasting Graves disease. Sequencing libraries for TCR beta were prepared with iRepertoire HTBI primers and Arm-PCR of CDR3 regions. Source study methods: Gene usage covered 62 TRBV and more than twelve TRBJ segments. TCRdb redid the calling of the multiplex PCR reads with MiXCR, one entry per CDR3 protein. The V and J calls and clone size come from TCRdb's table, not from the authors' own analysis. The sample carries fewer than 500,000 distinct CDR3 sequences, 15% to 20% recorded once. Study results and limitations: Lower TCR diversity characterized persistent Graves' patients relative to newly diagnosed patients. Persistent disease exhibited a predilection for TRBV28, TRBJ1-2 and TRBJ2-5.

Indicated time point: newly diagnosed GD, antithyroid drugs for less than 3 months. RNA isolated from PBMCs was used to make the TCR library. The same sample was also studied in work on T cells in Graves' hyperthyroidism and ophthalmopathy.

The TCR comes from a man in his forties with Graves disease. The source material was peripheral blood mononuclear cells (PBMCs), sampled at new diagnosis, from a patient treated with antithyroid drugs. The chain joins TRBV28 to TRBJ2-6, with TRBD1 matching 7 bases. CDR3 sequence (DNA): TGTGCCAGCAGTGAACAGGGGTTACCCTCTGGGGCCAACGTCCTGACTTTC. Its protein is CASSEQGLPSGANVLTF.